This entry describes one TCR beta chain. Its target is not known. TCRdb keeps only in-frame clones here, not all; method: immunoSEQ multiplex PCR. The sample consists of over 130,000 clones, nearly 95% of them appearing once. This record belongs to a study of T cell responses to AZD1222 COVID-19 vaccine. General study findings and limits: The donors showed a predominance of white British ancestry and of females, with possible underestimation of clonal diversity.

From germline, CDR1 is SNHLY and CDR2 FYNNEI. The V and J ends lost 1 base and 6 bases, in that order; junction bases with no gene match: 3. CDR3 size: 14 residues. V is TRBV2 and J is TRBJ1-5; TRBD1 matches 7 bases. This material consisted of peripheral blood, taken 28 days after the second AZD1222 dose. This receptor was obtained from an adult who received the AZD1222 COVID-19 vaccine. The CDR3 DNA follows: TGTGCCAGCAGTGAAGACAGGGGACGTCAGCCCCAGCATTTT. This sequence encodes CASSEDRGRQPQHF.